This is a list of T cell receptor beta chains from one sample in a study of Tregs in tolerant kidney transplant recipients. Sequencing was performed with immunoSEQ multiplex PCR; in TCRdb, only in-frame clones are kept and a portion is missing. The table shows 75,000 to 85,000 clones, with approximately 90% occurring only once. Sequenced material: Tregs from blood, taken before the transplant. Receptors were obtained from a human donor who received a combined kidney and bone marrow transplant. The CDR3 runs from the conserved cysteine through the conserved F or W. The D gene is left open where the match is weak. The listing skips clone size in some rows; elsewhere it reads once, few, many or a size class.

CDR3 length	clone size	V gene	J gene	D gene	CDR3 DNA	CDR3 protein
17	once	TRBV28	TRBJ2-2	.	TGTGCCAGCAGTTTCCGTGCTACCTCGCGAAGACCCGGGGAGCTGTTTTTT	CASSFRATSRRPGELFF
17	.	TRBV6-1	TRBJ1-3	.	TGTGCCAGCAGTGAAGCGGGGTTTAGGGGATCTGGAAACACCATATATTTT	CASSEAGFRGSGNTIYF
17	.	TRBV19	TRBJ2-1	TRBD2	TGCGCAACCTCTTTTGGACTAGCGGGAGGCCGCACCTCTGAGCAGTTCTTC	CATSFGLAGGRTSEQFF
16	.	TRBV6-5	TRBJ2-7	TRBD2	TGTGCCAGCAGTTACAAACTAGCGGGCACCTCCTACGAGCAGTACTTC	CASSYKLAGTSYEQYF
15	.	TRBV10-3	TRBJ2-1	.	TGTGCCATCAGGGGGGCCCTTGGGGGACGGAATGAGCAGTTCTTC	CAIRGALGGRNEQFF
11	.	TRBV28	TRBJ1-1	.	TGTGCCAGCAGGGAGGGCACTGAAGCTTTCTTT	CASREGTEAFF
15	.	TRBV5-1	TRBJ2-2	TRBD2	TGCGCCAGCAGCTTCCGGGAGGGTATGACCGGGGAGCTGTTTTTT	CASSFREGMTGELFF
16	.	TRBV4-1	TRBJ2-1	TRBD2	TGCGCCAGCAGCCAAGTGGCACTAGCGGGAGTGAATGAGCAGTTCTTC	CASSQVALAGVNEQFF
12	.	TRBV5-6	TRBJ1-2	.	TGTGCCAGCAGCGGAGGGTATCCTGGCTACACCTTC	CASSGGYPGYTF
13	.	TRBV4-3	TRBJ2-3	.	TGCGCCAGCAGCCAAGCTATGTGGGATACGCAGTATTTT	CASSQAMWDTQYF
11	.	TRBV5-6	TRBJ2-7	.	TGTGCCAGCAGCTCATCCTACGAGCAGTACTTC	CASSSSYEQYF
16	.	TRBV19	TRBJ2-5	TRBD1	TGTGCCAGTAGTATCCAAGGAGTAGGACAGGGTGAGACCCAGTACTTC	CASSIQGVGQGETQYF
14	.	TRBV30	TRBJ2-3	.	TGTGCCTGGACCACAGGGTCCTGGGCAGATACGCAGTATTTT	CAWTTGSWADTQYF
18	.	TRBV18	TRBJ2-7	TRBD1	TGTGCCAGCTCACCGAACCCGCCGGGACAGGGTGTTTTCTACGAGCAGTACTTC	CASSPNPPGQGVFYEQYF
16	.	TRBV6-1	TRBJ1-5	TRBD1	TGTGCCAGCAGTGAATTAAGGACAGGGTTGGCTCAGCCCCAGCATTTT	CASSELRTGLAQPQHF
13	.	TRBV11-1	TRBJ1-1	.	TGTGCCAGCAGCTTAGTCAATCCCACTGAAGCTTTCTTT	CASSLVNPTEAFF
16	.	TRBV10-3	TRBJ1-2	TRBD1	TGTGCCATCAGTGGTGGGACAGGGAAGTTGGGAGGAGGCTACACCTTC	CAISGGTGKLGGGYTF
16	.	TRBV7-8	TRBJ1-4	.	TGTGCCAGCAGCTTAGGGGGGGGCCGAACTAATGAAAAACTGTTTTTT	CASSLGGGRTNEKLFF
15	.	TRBV11-3	TRBJ2-5	TRBD2	TGTGCCAGCAGCCTTATGGGGGGGATGGGAGAGACCCAGTACTTC	CASSLMGGMGETQYF
16	.	TRBV7-2	TRBJ2-2	TRBD2	TGTGCCAGCAGCTCACCCACTAGCGGATCTACCGGGGAGCTGTTTTTT	CASSSPTSGSTGELFF
15	.	TRBV18	TRBJ2-5	TRBD1	TGTGCCAGCTCCCTACGGACAGGGACGCAAGAGACCCAGTACTTC	CASSLRTGTQETQYF
14	.	TRBV5-6	TRBJ2-7	TRBD1	TGTGCCAGCAGCGATGACAGGGTTTCCTACGAGCAGTACTTC	CASSDDRVSYEQYF
15	.	TRBV28	TRBJ2-1	TRBD1	TGTGCCAGCAGTTCGACAGGGGGCAAGGCCAATGAGCAGTTCTTC	CASSSTGGKANEQFF
15	.	TRBV2	TRBJ2-7	TRBD2	TGTGCCAGCAGAACCGGGACTAGCGGGAAATACGAGCAGTACTTC	CASRTGTSGKYEQYF
14	.	TRBV21-1	TRBJ2-7	.	TGTGCCAGCAGCGAGATAGACAGGGGGCGCGAGCAGTACTTC	CASSEIDRGREQYF
13	few	TRBV7-2	TRBJ2-4	.	TGTGCCAGCACGGAGGTCCCCAAAAACATTCAGTACTTC	CASTEVPKNIQYF
15	once	TRBV2	TRBJ2-5	TRBD2	TGTGCCAGCAAAGGGACTAGCGCGCCTTTTGGGACCCAGTACTTC	CASKGTSAPFGTQYF
14	once	TRBV5-5	TRBJ2-7	.	TGTGCCAGCAGCGCCGGAGTGGGGGGTTACGAGCAGTACTTC	CASSAGVGGYEQYF
15	.	TRBV28	TRBJ1-1	TRBD1	TGTGCCAGCAGTTTAAGGGGGCTTCTGAACACTGAAGCTTTCTTT	CASSLRGLLNTEAFF
13	once	TRBV6-5	TRBJ1-2	.	TGTGCCAGCAGTTATGACAGAAACTATGGCTACACCTTC	CASSYDRNYGYTF
15	.	TRBV27	TRBJ2-5	TRBD2	TGTGCCAGCAGTCCCTCGACTAGCGGGTACACATCCCAGTACTTC	CASSPSTSGYTSQYF
18	.	TRBV7-8	TRBJ2-4	TRBD2	TGTGCCAGCAGCCGAAATAGACTAGCGGGAGGGCCCGTAAACATTCAGTACTTC	CASSRNRLAGGPVNIQYF
17	.	TRBV14	TRBJ2-7	.	TGTGCCAGCAGCCAACTACAGGGAAACCCTAGCTCCTACGAGCAGTACTTC	CASSQLQGNPSSYEQYF
13	.	TRBV2	TRBJ2-7	TRBD1	TGTGCCAGCGGCCCGGGACAGGGCTACGAGCAGTACTTC	CASGPGQGYEQYF
14	.	TRBV5-1	TRBJ2-2	.	TGCGCCAGCAGCTTGGGGCAGTCCACCGGGGAGCTGTTTTTT	CASSLGQSTGELFF
16	few	TRBV7-8	TRBJ2-3	TRBD2	TGTGCCAGCAGCTTGAGACTAGCCGAGAGCACAGATACGCAGTATTTT	CASSLRLAESTDTQYF
14	few	TRBV27	TRBJ1-4	.	TGTGCCAGCAGTTTTTGGGCGGCGAGGGAAAAACTGTTTTTT	CASSFWAAREKLFF
13	.	TRBV27	TRBJ2-7	.	TGTGCCAGCAGTCTGAGGGGGTACTACGAGCAGTACTTC	CASSLRGYYEQYF
20	.	TRBV5-1	TRBJ2-1	TRBD2	TGCGCCAGCAGTCGCTTAGCGTCCGGGACTAGCGGGACTTCTTATGGTGAGCAGTTCTTC	CASSRLASGTSGTSYGEQFF
12	.	TRBV6-6	TRBJ2-7	.	TGTGCCGGTGGCTCGTTTCCCTACGAGCAGTACTTC	CAGGSFPYEQYF
17	.	TRBV7-9	TRBJ1-3	TRBD1	TGTGCCAGCAGCTTAGGGGCAGGGGGCAGCTCTGGAAACACCATATATTTT	CASSLGAGGSSGNTIYF
14	.	TRBV6-5	TRBJ1-5	.	TGTGCCAGCTGGGGGGGCTATAACAATCAGCCCCAGCATTTT	CASWGGYNNQPQHF